The source of this T cell receptor beta chain is a study of response to subunit inactivated influenza vaccine. Per the germline V gene, CDR1 is MNHEY and CDR2 is SMNVEV (reference sequence). CDR3 length: 15 residues. Trimming took 5 bases from V and 7 from J, leaving 18 bases between them. TCRdb itself ran the RT-PCR reads through MiXCR, one entry per CDR3 protein. This sample yields 290,000 or so distinct CDR3 sequences, of which around 22% are seen a single time; about a tenth belongs to the top ten. The genes are TRBV27 and TRBJ2-1; D may be TRBD2 (5 bases). The TCR originated in a man aged 50-75 years who received an inactivated influenza vaccine. The sequenced sample was PBMCs from blood, obtained 21 months after vaccination. The CDR3 DNA sequence: TGTGCCAGCAGTCCCGGACTTGATCGAAGGAATGAGCAGTTCTTC. Translating gives CASSPGLDRRNEQFF.